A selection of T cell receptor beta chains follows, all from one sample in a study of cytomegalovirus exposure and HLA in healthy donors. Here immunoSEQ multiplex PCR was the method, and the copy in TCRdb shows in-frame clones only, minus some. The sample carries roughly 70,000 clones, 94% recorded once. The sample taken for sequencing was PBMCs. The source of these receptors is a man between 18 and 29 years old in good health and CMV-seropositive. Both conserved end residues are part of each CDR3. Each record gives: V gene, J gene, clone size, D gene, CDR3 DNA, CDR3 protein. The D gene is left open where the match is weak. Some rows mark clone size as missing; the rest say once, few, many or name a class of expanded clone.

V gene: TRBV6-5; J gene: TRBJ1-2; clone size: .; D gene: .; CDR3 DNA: TGTGCCAGCAGTTACTCGCCACTTAACTATGGCTACACCTTC; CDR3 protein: CASSYSPLNYGYTF
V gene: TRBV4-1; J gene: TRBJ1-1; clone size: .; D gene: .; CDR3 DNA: TGCGCCAGCAGCCATTTCGCGGGGAACACTGAAGCTTTCTTT; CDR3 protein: CASSHFAGNTEAFF
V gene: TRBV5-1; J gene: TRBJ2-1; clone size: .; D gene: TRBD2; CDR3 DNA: TGCGCCAGCAGCTTGTACGGCGGGAGGGCGGATGAGCAGTTCTTC; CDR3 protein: CASSLYGGRADEQFF
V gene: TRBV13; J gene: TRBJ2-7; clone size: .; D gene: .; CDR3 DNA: TGTGCCAGCAGCGTCCGGGAAAAAATCTACGAGCAGTACTTC; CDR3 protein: CASSVREKIYEQYF
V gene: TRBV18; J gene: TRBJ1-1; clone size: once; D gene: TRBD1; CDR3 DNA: TGTGCCAGCTCACCACCGGGACAGCTCCTTGAAGCTTTCTTT; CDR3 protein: CASSPPGQLLEAFF
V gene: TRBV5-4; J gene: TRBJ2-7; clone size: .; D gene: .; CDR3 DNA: TGTGCCAGCAGCTTTTCCCCCCGACAAAGAAGCTCCTACGAGCAGTACTTC; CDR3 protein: CASSFSPRQRSSYEQYF
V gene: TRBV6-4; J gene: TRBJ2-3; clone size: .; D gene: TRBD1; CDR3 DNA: TGTGCCAGCAGTCGGACAGGGTGGTCAGATACGCAGTATTTT; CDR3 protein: CASSRTGWSDTQYF
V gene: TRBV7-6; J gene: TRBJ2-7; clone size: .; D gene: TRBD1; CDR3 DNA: TGTGCCAGCAGCCAGATGGGACAGGGGAGGAACGAGCAGTACTTC; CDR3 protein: CASSQMGQGRNEQYF
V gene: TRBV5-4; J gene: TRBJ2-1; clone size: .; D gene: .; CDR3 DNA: TGTGCCAGCAGCCTGGACTCAACGACCTACAATGAGCAGTTCTTC; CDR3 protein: CASSLDSTTYNEQFF
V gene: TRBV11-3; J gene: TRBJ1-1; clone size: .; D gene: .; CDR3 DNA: TGTGCCAGCAGCTTAGATGGGCGGGGGGGAACAAATGAAGCTTTCTTT; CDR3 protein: CASSLDGRGGTNEAFF
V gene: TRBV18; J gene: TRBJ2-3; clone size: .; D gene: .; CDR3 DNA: TGTGCCAGCTCACCACCGTCCGCGGGGACAGATACGCAGTATTTT; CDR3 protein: CASSPPSAGTDTQYF
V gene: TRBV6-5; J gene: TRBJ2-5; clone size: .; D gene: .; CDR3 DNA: TGTGCCAGCAGAGACAGAGTCGTGGAGACCCAGTACTTC; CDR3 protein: CASRDRVVETQYF
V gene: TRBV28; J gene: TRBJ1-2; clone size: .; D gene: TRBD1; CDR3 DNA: TGTGCCAGCAGTACCGGACAGGCCTCAGGCTATGGCTACACCTTC; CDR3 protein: CASSTGQASGYGYTF
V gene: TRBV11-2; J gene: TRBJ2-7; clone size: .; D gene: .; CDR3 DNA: TGTGCCAGCAGCTTAAGGGGGAACTACGAGCAGTACTTC; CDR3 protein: CASSLRGNYEQYF
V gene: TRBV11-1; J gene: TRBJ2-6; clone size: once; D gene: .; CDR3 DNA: TGTGCCAGCAGCTTAGTGCGGGGTTATGGGGCCAACGTCCTGACTTTC; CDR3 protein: CASSLVRGYGANVLTF
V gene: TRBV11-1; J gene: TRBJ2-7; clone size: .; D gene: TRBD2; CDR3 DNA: TGTGCCAGCAGCTTAGGCGGCCTAGCGGTCTACGAGCAGTACTTC; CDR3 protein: CASSLGGLAVYEQYF
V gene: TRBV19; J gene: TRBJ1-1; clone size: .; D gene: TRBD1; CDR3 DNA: TGTGCCAGTAGTATTGGACAGGGGGCGTTTCTTACTGAAGCTTTCTTT; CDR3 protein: CASSIGQGAFLTEAFF
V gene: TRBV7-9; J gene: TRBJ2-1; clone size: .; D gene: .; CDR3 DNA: TGTGCCAGCAGCTTACAGGACAGAGACTACAATGAGCAGTTCTTC; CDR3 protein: CASSLQDRDYNEQFF
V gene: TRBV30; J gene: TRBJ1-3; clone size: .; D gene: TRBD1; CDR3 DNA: TGTGCCTGGAGTCTACGGCAGTGGGCAGGGGGCCCCTCCTCTGGAAACACCATATATTTT; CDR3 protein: CAWSLRQWAGGPSSGNTIYF
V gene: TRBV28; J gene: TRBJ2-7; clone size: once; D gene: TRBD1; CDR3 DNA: TGTGCCAGCAGTTCCGCCATGGACAGGGATGAGACTGTCTCCTACGAGCAGTACTTC; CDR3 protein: CASSSAMDRDETVSYEQYF
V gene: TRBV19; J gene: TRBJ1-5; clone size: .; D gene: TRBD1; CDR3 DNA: TGTGCCAGTAGCCAGGGGACAGGGAGTCAGCCCCAGCATTTT; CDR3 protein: CASSQGTGSQPQHF
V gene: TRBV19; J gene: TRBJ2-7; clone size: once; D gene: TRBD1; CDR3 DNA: TGTGCCAGTAGTTTTCCGGGACAGGGCTACGAGCAGTACTTC; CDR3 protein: CASSFPGQGYEQYF
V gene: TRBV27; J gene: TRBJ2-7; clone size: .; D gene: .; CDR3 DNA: TGTGCCAGCAAACAGGGCGTCCGTTACGAGCAGTACTTC; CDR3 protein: CASKQGVRYEQYF
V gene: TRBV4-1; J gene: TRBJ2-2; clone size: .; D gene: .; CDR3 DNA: TGCGCCAGCAGCCAAGAGTTAAGCGCGACGGGAAGGGCCGGGGAGCTGTTTTTT; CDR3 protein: CASSQELSATGRAGELFF
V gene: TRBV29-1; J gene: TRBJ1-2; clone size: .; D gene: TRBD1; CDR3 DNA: TGCAGCGTCCCCAACGAGACAGGGAACTATGGCTACACCTTC; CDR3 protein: CSVPNETGNYGYTF
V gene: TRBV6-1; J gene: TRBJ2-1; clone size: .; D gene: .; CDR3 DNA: TGTGCCAGCAGTGAAAGGAGTCAGGGGGGAGCAGCGACTACAAGAGGGGAGCAGTTCTTC; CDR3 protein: CASSERSQGGAATTRGEQFF
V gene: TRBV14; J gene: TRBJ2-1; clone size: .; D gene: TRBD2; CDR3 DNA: TGTGCCAGCAGCCAAGTGCGGGGGATAAGGTACAATGAGCAGTTCTTC; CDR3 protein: CASSQVRGIRYNEQFF
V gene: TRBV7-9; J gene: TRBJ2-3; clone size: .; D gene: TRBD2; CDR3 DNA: TGTGCCAGCAGCCCATGGGAGGGAGATACGCAGTATTTT; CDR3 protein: CASSPWEGDTQYF
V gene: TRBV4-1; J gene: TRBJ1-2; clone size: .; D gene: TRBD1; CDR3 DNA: TGCGCCAGCAGCCCCAAGGACAGGGACCGAAATGGCTACACCTTC; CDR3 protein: CASSPKDRDRNGYTF
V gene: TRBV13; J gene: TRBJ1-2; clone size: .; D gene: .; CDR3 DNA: TGTGCCAGCACCCCCCCAGTGAACTATGGCTACACCTTC; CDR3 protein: CASTPPVNYGYTF
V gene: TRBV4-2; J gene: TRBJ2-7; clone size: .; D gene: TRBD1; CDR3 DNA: TGTGCCAGCAGCCAAGTAGGAGACAGGGTCAACTACGAGCAGTACTTC; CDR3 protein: CASSQVGDRVNYEQYF
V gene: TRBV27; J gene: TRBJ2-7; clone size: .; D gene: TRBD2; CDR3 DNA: TGTGCCAGCACCACTAGCGGGAGGGCCTACGAGCAGTACTTC; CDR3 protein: CASTTSGRAYEQYF
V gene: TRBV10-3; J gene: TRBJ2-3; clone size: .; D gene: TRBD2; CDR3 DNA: TGTGCCATCAGTGAGTCGGGGGCGGGAGGGCTGTCAGGTACGCAGTATTTT; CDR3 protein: CAISESGAGGLSGTQYF
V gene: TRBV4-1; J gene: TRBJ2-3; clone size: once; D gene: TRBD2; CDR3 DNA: TGCGCCAGCAGCGAGACTAGCGGGCTCGATACGCAGTATTTT; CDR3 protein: CASSETSGLDTQYF
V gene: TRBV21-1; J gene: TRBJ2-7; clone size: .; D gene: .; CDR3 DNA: TGTGCCACCGGGACTAGTCCTTCCTACGAGCAGTACTTC; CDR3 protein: CATGTSPSYEQYF
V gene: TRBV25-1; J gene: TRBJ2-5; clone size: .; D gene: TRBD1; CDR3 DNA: TGTGCCAGCAGTGGGGACAGAACCCAAGAGACCCAGTACTTC; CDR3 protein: CASSGDRTQETQYF
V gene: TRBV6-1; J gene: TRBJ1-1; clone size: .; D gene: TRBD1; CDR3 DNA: TGTGCCAGCAGCTCGGAGGGGGCACCTAGCACTGAAGCTTTCTTT; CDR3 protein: CASSSEGAPSTEAFF
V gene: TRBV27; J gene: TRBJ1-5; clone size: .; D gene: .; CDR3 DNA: TGTGCCAGTGGAGCAAACAATCAGCCCCAGCATTTT; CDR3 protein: CASGANNQPQHF
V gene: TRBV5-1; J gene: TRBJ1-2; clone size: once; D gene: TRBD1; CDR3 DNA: TGCGCCAGCAGCTTTGGAGGGGGAGACAGGGGGCTCTATGGCTACACCTTC; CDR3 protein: CASSFGGGDRGLYGYTF
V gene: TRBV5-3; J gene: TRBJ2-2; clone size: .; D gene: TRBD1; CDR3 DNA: TGTGCCAGAAGGCGTCAGGGGGACACCGGGGAGCTGTTTTTT; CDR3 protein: CARRRQGDTGELFF